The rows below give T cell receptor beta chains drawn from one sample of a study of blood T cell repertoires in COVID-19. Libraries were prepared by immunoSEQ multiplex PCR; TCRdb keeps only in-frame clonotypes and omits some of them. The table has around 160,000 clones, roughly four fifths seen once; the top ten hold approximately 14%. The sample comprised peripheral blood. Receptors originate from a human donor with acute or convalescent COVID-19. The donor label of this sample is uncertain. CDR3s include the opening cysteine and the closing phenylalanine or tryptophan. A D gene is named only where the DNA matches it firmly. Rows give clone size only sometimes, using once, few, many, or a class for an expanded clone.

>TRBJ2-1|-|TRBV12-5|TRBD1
TGTGCTAGTGGTTTGGTACTAGAAAGGGACAGCCGAACTGCGGCTGAGCAGTTCTTC
CASGLVLERDSRTAAEQFF
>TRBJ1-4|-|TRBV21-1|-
TGTGCCAGCAGCAGACAGGGAACAACTAATGAAAAACTGTTTTTT
CASSRQGTTNEKLFF
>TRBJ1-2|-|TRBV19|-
TGTGCCAGTGGCCGGGAGCATTCGAACTATGGCTACACCTTC
CASGREHSNYGYTF
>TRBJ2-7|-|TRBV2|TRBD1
TGTGCCAGCAGCCGGGACAGCAACTCCTACGAGCAGTACTTC
CASSRDSNSYEQYF
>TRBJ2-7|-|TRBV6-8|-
TGTGCCAGCAGTTACTCTTATGAGGGAGCTTTACCCTTC
CASSYSYEGALPF
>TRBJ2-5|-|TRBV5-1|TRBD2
TGCGCCAGCAGCTTCTCTGCGGGGGAAGAGACCCAGTACTTC
CASSFSAGEETQYF
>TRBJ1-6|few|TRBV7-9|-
TGTGCCAGCAGCTTAGAGACAGCGAGGAATTCACCCCTCCACTTT
CASSLETARNSPLHF
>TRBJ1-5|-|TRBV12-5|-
TGTGCTAGTGGTTTGGGACAGGCTGATTATCAGCCCCAGCATTTT
CASGLGQADYQPQHF
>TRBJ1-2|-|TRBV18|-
TGTGCCAGCTCCGGTGGGCTGACGGTTGGCTACACCTTC
CASSGGLTVGYTF
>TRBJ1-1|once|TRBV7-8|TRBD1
TGTGCCAGCAGCTTAGAGGGGGCGAACACTGAAGCTTTCTTT
CASSLEGANTEAFF
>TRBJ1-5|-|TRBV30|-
TGTGCCTGGAGCCAGGCCGCCGACGGTCAGCCCCAGCATTTT
CAWSQAADGQPQHF
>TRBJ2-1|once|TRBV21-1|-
TGTGCCAGCAACCGACAGGGGAGGCCGGGACTAGCGGGGGTCAACTCCTACAATGAGCAGTTCTTC
CASNRQGRPGLAGVNSYNEQFF
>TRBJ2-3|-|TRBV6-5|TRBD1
TGTGCCAGCACGGTCGGACAGGTGGGAGATACGCAGTATTTT
CASTVGQVGDTQYF
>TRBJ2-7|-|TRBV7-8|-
TGTGCCATAGAGAAGACGGGACTTCGGAACTACGAGCAGTACTTC
CAIEKTGLRNYEQYF